This is a list of T cell receptor beta chains from one sample in a study of T cells in Graves' hyperthyroidism and ophthalmopathy. TCRdb re-analysed the multiplex PCR reads in MiXCR, keeping a single row per CDR3 protein. The sample has approximately 610,000 distinct CDR3 sequences; around 15% are singletons. Input material: blood. The receptor source for this set is a woman aged 35 to 49 with Graves' ophthalmopathy. Each CDR3 is given with its conserved first and last residue. The order of the fields is V gene, J gene, CDR3 protein.

>TRBV4-2|TRBJ1-3
CASSQEDRSGNTIYF
>TRBV28|TRBJ2-7
CASSSLTAKGYEQYF
>TRBV7-9|TRBJ1-1
CASSSSTGGFTEAFF
>TRBV2|TRBJ2-5
CASQVEKETQYF
>TRBV6-5|TRBJ2-7
CASSYKASYEQYF
>TRBV2|TRBJ1-2
CASRVGGAAGYGYTF
>TRBV11-1|TRBJ2-7
CASSLPLGLADSYEQYF
>TRBV29-1|TRBJ2-7
CSVEGGTSSYEQYF
>TRBV12-3/TRBV12-4|TRBJ2-7
CASSLKASNLYEQYF
>TRBV20-1|TRBJ1-2
CSARVANYGYTF
>TRBV6-4|TRBJ2-3
CASSDEGTGSDTQYF
>TRBV5-1|TRBJ2-5
CASSDLGGEGTQYF
>TRBV7-6|TRBJ2-2
CASSTGTAGELFF
>TRBV6-1|TRBJ1-1
CASSEGSLNTEAFF
>TRBV19|TRBJ1-2
CASSNGQGRHYGYTF
>TRBV12-3/TRBV12-4|TRBJ1-3
CASSHLNGNTIYF
>TRBV2|TRBJ2-2
CASSIGLANTGELFF
>TRBV3-1|TRBJ1-3
CASSQDGRGSGNTIYF
>TRBV29-1|TRBJ2-5
CSVDFPAAYQETQYF
>TRBV6-2/TRBV6-3|TRBJ2-2
CASRDNVVTGELFF
>TRBV7-2|TRBJ1-2
CASSLARGDDYGYTF
>TRBV28|TRBJ2-2
CASSFSQNTGELFF
>TRBV29-1|TRBJ2-7
CSVETGEAQYF
>TRBV10-3|TRBJ2-7
CAISDRQGYEQYF
>TRBV28|TRBJ2-7
CASTQDREDYEQYF
>TRBV2|TRBJ2-1
CASSHFLAGSSYNGQFF
>TRBV19|TRBJ1-5
CASSAGGRMEPQHF
>TRBV28|TRBJ2-7
CASLGRVVPAEQYF
>TRBV6-1|TRBJ1-5
CASSKDGIYSNQPQHF
>TRBV6-1|TRBJ2-2
CASSSGNANTGELFF
>TRBV7-8|TRBJ2-3
CASSLALGTDTQYF
>TRBV20-1|TRBJ1-5
CSAKPFQGAYQPQHF
>TRBV11-2|TRBJ2-7
CASSLEGLGQGSYEQYF
>TRBV7-3|TRBJ1-2
CASSPAPGQGYGYTF
>TRBV6-5|TRBJ1-2
CASCQGANYGYTF
>TRBV19|TRBJ2-7
CASSRTWTSGTYEQYF
>TRBV12-3/TRBV12-4|TRBJ1-6
CASSFGQPNSPLHF
>TRBV7-2|TRBJ2-7
CASSSFGTSEYEQYF
>TRBV28|TRBJ2-7
CASRLRDRGTYEQYF
>TRBV5-1|TRBJ2-7
CASSLEGDDLGGYEQYF
>TRBV27|TRBJ2-6
CASSSRVVSGANVLTF
>TRBV27|TRBJ2-7
CANSTGTAQSSSYEQYF
>TRBV20-1|TRBJ2-5
CSARASGIGKTQYF
>TRBV12-3/TRBV12-4|TRBJ1-5
CASRPDRVSQPQHF
>TRBV11-2|TRBJ2-5
CASSQEVSTRPQGETQYF
>TRBV6-2/TRBV6-3|TRBJ2-7
CASSAQGYEQYF
>TRBV20-1|TRBJ1-2
CSAGTGYYGYTF
>TRBV12-3/TRBV12-4|TRBJ2-7
CASSFGSFGEQYF